These 30 T cell receptor beta chains were sequenced from one sample in a study of blood T cell repertoires in COVID-19. Only in-frame clones appear in the TCRdb table, and some are missing; sequencing was by immunoSEQ multiplex PCR. The sample lists 300,000 or so clones, about 87% occurring once. Sample: peripheral blood. The receptor set was obtained from a woman in her thirties who had recovered from COVID-19.

This clone has only one observation. J is TRBJ1-6 and V is TRBV30; no reliable D call. Trimming took 0 bases from V and 12 from J, leaving 12 bases between them. The CDR3 runs 13 residues. Germline V gene data show CDR1 as GTSNPN and CDR2 as SVGIG (reference sequence). The CDR3 spells CAWSVSFGGPLHF. CDR3 coding DNA: TGTGCCTGGAGTGTAAGTTTCGGTGGACCCCTCCACTTT.

To note about this clone: With a much larger clone just one base away, this may be a read error. The chain carries TRBV28 and TRBJ2-7; possibly TRBD1 for D (6 bases). Trimming removed 5 bases from V and 1 base from J, with 9 bases in between. The CDR3 length is 13 residues. CDR1 and CDR2 (germline): MDHEN, SYDVKM. For the CDR3, the DNA is TGTGCCAGCAGTCCCGGGACATCCTACGAGCAGTACTTC. This codes for CASSPGTSYEQYF.

The V gene is TRBV7-6, the J gene TRBJ1-2; possible D gene TRBD1, 6 bases. Germline CDR1 SGHVS, CDR2 FNYEAQ. There are 13 residues in the CDR3. V lost 5 bases, J lost 4 bases, and 11 bases lay in between. DNA of the CDR3: TGTGCCAGCAGCCCCGACAGGACCTATGGCTACACCTTC. Its protein is CASSPDRTYGYTF.

The CDR3 DNA follows: TGTGCCAGCATCTCGGACAGGGGTAATGGCTACACCTTC. This translates into CASISDRGNGYTF. V gene TRBV12-3 or TRBV12-4 combines with J gene TRBJ1-2; 9 positions match TRBD1. The J segment lost 6 bases and the V segment lost 7 bases, leaving 6 bases of the junction unmatched. This CDR3 is built from 13 residues.

The rearrangement joins TRBV14 to TRBJ1-3, with TRBD1 as a possible D gene (5 bases). V gave up 4 bases and J gave up 4 bases, with 23 bases separating them. The CDR3 extends over 18 amino acids. Germline V CDR1 and CDR2: SGHDN, FVKESK. The CDR3 nucleotides are TGTGCCAGCAGCCTAGAACTAATTCGGACCTGGGGCGGAAACACCATATATTTT. Its protein is CASSLELIRTWGGNTIYF. Supplemented by reference TRBV14 and TRBJ1-3, the full variable domain reads EAGVTQFPSHSVIEKGQTVTLRCDPISGHDNLYWYRRVMGKEIKFLLHFVKESKQDESGMPNNRFLAERTGGTYSTLKVQPAELEDSGVYFCASSLELIRTWGGNTIYFGEGSWLTVV.

V and J are TRBV30 and TRBJ1-3, with a possible D match to TRBD1 (6 bases). Trimming removed 2 bases at V and 0 bases at J, with 14 bases between. Germline values: CDR1 GTSNPN, CDR2 SVGIG (reference sequence). The CDR3 covers 16 residues. The CDR3 is CAWSRAGVYSGNTIYF. The CDR3 nucleotides read TGTGCCTGGAGTAGGGCAGGGGTGTACTCTGGAAACACCATATATTTT.

The rearrangement joins TRBV7-9 to TRBJ1-5; tentative D call: TRBD1 (5 bases). Germline CDR1 and CDR2: SEHNR and FQNEAQ (reference sequence). The CDR3 runs to 14 residues. V was cut by 3 bases and J by 4 bases, with 10 bases left in between. The CDR3 DNA is TGTGCCAGCAGCTTTAGCAGGGCGAATCAGCCCCAGCATTTT. This codes for CASSFSRANQPQHF. Full variable domain (rest looked up from reference TRBV7-9 and TRBJ1-5): DTGVSQNPRHKITKRGQNVTFRCDPISEHNRLYWYRQTLGQGPEFLTYFQNEAQLEKSRLLSDRFSAERPKGSFSTLEIQRTEQGDSAMYLCASSFSRANQPQHFGDGTRLSIL.

The chain couples TRBV19 to TRBJ2-1, with a weak D call TRBD2 (6 bases). CDR3 length equals 13 residues. Germline CDR1 is LNHDA and CDR2 is SQIVND (reference sequence). The germline V and J ends were trimmed by 3 bases and 9 bases, with 12 bases remaining between them. CDR3 DNA sequence: TGTGCCAGTAGTATTAAGGCTAGCGTTGAGCAGTTCTTC. Its protein is CASSIKASVEQFF.

V gene TRBV5-5 combines with J gene TRBJ2-5; no clear D gene. CDR3 length equals 12 residues. The V and J ends lost 2 bases and 5 bases respectively, with 7 bases between them. From germline, CDR1 is SGHKS and CDR2 YYEKEE (reference sequence). CDR3 amino acids: CASSLIRETQYF. For the CDR3, the DNA is TGTGCCAGCAGCTTAATCCGGGAGACCCAGTACTTC.

The DNA of the CDR3 is TGTGCCAGCAGCCAAGGCACAGATTCCACAGATACGCAGTATTTT. This codes for CASSQGTDSTDTQYF. V usage is TRBV3-1 (or the pseudogene TRBV3-2) and J usage is TRBJ2-3, with D unresolved. Trimming took off 1 base at V and 2 bases at J, with 10 bases between the two ends. Germline loops: CDR1 LGHDT, CDR2 YNNKEL (reference sequence). The CDR3 consists of 15 residues.

The rearrangement joins TRBV6-4 to TRBJ2-7; 8 nucleotides line up with TRBD1. CDR1 and CDR2 (germline): MRHNA, SNTAGT. The CDR3 consists of 17 residues. The junction had 16 bases not matched to a gene; V was cut back by 0 bases and J by 9 bases. In DNA form, the CDR3 reads TGTGCCAGCAGTGACTCTCGACAGGGGTGGCAAGTTAGGTGGCAGTACTTC. It codes for CASSDSRQGWQVRWQYF.

This clone was seen just once. This chain links TRBV19 with TRBJ2-5; 8 bases are a match to TRBD1. From germline, CDR1 is LNHDA and CDR2 SQIVND (reference sequence). V was pared by 5 bases and J by 5 bases, with 10 bases of the junction left unmatched. CDR3 length equals 15 residues. The CDR3 DNA is TGTGCCAGTAGTTCTCTTCGGACAGGGAAGGAGACCCAGTACTTC. Protein product: CASSSLRTGKETQYF. Using reference TRBV19 and TRBJ2-5 for the parts outside the CDR3, the full variable domain is DGGITQSPKYLFRKEGQNVTLSCEQNLNHDAMYWYRQDPGQGLRLIYYSQIVNDFQKGDIAEGYSVSREKKESFPLTVTSAQKNPTAFYLCASSSLRTGKETQYFGPGTRLLVL.

The V gene is TRBV28, the J gene TRBJ1-5, with D perhaps TRBD1 (6 bases). From germline, CDR1 is MDHEN and CDR2 SYDVKM. Between the trimmed V and J ends, which lost 5 bases and 5 bases, there was a span of 10 bases. CDR3 length: 13 residues. The CDR3 DNA sequence: TGTGCCAGCAGTCTGGACAGTTATCAGCCCCAGCATTTT. It specifies CASSLDSYQPQHF.

This clone was picked up a small number of times. The V call is TRBV4-2, the J call TRBJ2-2; TRBD1 matches 7 bases. The CDR3 is made up of 16 amino acids. The trim removed 3 bases at V and 5 bases at J, leaving 9 bases unmatched. CDR1 and CDR2 (germline): LGHNA, YNFKEQ. The CDR3 DNA is TGTGCCAGCAGCCAGACAGGGAATGTAGGAACCGGGGAGCTGTTTTTT. The encoded protein is CASSQTGNVGTGELFF.

This clone has only a few counts. The chain carries TRBV6-5 and TRBJ1-1; D may be TRBD1 (6 bases). Germline V gene data show CDR1 as MNHEY and CDR2 as SVGAGI. CDR3 length: 15 residues. The V end was cut by 6 bases, the J end by 1 base, with 15 bases between. Written as DNA, the CDR3 is TGTGCCAGCAGCCTCCGGTGGGGGCGGAACACTGAAGCTTTCTTT. Translation: CASSLRWGRNTEAFF.

This chain joins TRBV7-2 and TRBJ2-5; D is unclear. Per the germline V gene, CDR1 is SGHTA and CDR2 is FQGNSA. Trimming took off 2 bases at V and 2 bases at J, with 9 bases between the two ends. This CDR3 has 14 residues. The CDR3 bases are TGTGCCAGCAGCTTATTTCAGGCGCAAGAGACCCAGTACTTC. It is translated as CASSLFQAQETQYF.

This rearrangement joins TRBV11-2 to TRBJ2-1; 9 bases match TRBD2. This CDR3 is 15 amino acids long. Germline CDR1 reads SGHAT; CDR2 reads FQNNGV. J lost 5 bases, V lost 1 base, and 3 bases had no gene match. CDR3 residues: CASSLGAGGNNEQFF. The CDR3 DNA follows: TGTGCCAGCAGCTTAGGAGCGGGGGGCAACAATGAGCAGTTCTTC.

The V and J genes are TRBV28 and TRBJ2-4, with TRBD2 as a possible D gene (5 bases). Trimming removed 5 bases at V and 7 bases at J, with 15 bases between. The CDR3 consists of 14 residues. Germline V CDR1 and CDR2: MDHEN, SYDVKM. The CDR3 sequence is CASSGGLQGNIQYF. CDR3 DNA sequence: TGTGCCAGCAGTGGCGGACTCCAAGGGAACATTCAGTACTTC.

The V call is TRBV2, the J call TRBJ1-1; the D gene is possibly TRBD1 (6 bases). V dropped 6 bases and J dropped 5 bases, with 13 bases sitting between them. Germline V gene data show CDR1 as SNHLY and CDR2 as FYNNEI. The CDR3 totals 13 residues. The CDR3 is CASSMDSITEAFF. The CDR3 nucleotides read TGTGCCAGCAGCATGGACAGCATAACTGAAGCTTTCTTT.

CDR3 DNA: TGTGCCAGCAGCACGGACAGAGGGGTAGGTTCACCCCTCCACTTT. Translated, it gives CASSTDRGVGSPLHF. V is TRBV13 and J is TRBJ1-6; possible D gene TRBD1, 6 bases. Trimming left V 5 bases short and J 9 bases short, with 17 bases between. The CDR3 sequence is 15 residues long. CDR1 is PRHDT and CDR2 is FYEKMQ in the germline V gene (reference sequence).

This chain links TRBV6-5 with TRBJ2-5; tentatively, D is TRBD2 (7 bases). Trimming cost V 5 bases and J 3 bases, with 13 bases left between them. The CDR3 totals 14 residues. Germline V gene data show CDR1 as MNHEY and CDR2 as SVGAGI. The CDR3 region is CASSIQGREETQYF. The CDR3 DNA sequence: TGTGCCAGCAGTATTCAGGGGAGGGAAGAGACCCAGTACTTC.

The chain uses TRBV5-1 and TRBJ2-7; D uncertain. CDR3 length: 11 residues. The V gene lost 4 bases and the J gene lost 1 base, with 3 bases spanning the gap. Germline V gene data show CDR1 as SGHRS and CDR2 as YFSETQ. In DNA form, the CDR3 reads TGCGCCAGCAGCGAGTCCTACGAGCAGTACTTC. The encoded protein is CASSESYEQYF.

The chain joins TRBV5-6 to TRBJ2-5; 8 bases align to TRBD1. Per germline, CDR1 SGHDT and CDR2 YYEEEE. CDR3 size: 15 residues. The trim removed 5 bases at V and 5 bases at J, leaving 11 bases unmatched. This CDR3 is CASSYDQGALETQYF. In DNA, the CDR3 is TGTGCCAGCAGTTATGATCAGGGGGCTTTGGAGACCCAGTACTTC.

The chain links TRBV19 to TRBJ1-5; 7 nucleotides match TRBD1. V was pared by 6 bases and J by 7 bases, with 6 bases of the junction left unmatched. CDR3 length: 13 residues. CDR1 and CDR2 from the germline V gene are LNHDA and SQIVND (reference sequence). CDR3 DNA sequence: TGTGCCAGTAGAACAGGGGAAACACAGCCCCAGCATTTT. This gives the protein CASRTGETQPQHF.

There are a few counts of this clone. The genes are TRBV5-4 and TRBJ1-4; the D gene is possibly TRBD1 (6 bases). Per germline, CDR1 SGHNT and CDR2 YYREEE (reference sequence). Trimming cost V 4 bases and J 3 bases, with 10 bases left between them. CDR3 size: 14 residues. As DNA, the CDR3 is TGTGCCAGCAGCGCCAGGGGCTCTAATGAAAAACTGTTTTTT. Translation gives CASSARGSNEKLFF.

The rearrangement links TRBV11-2 to TRBJ1-3; D is unresolved. This CDR3 has 17 amino acids. Deletions cut 5 bases from V and 0 bases from J, with 17 bases between. CDR1 and CDR2 (germline): SGHAT, FQNNGV. Here the CDR3 reads CASSPPLIGSSGNTIYF. In DNA, the CDR3 is TGTGCCAGCAGCCCACCTTTGATAGGGAGCTCTGGAAACACCATATATTTT.

The rearrangement joins TRBV29-1 to TRBJ2-3; no definite D call. V was clipped by 7 bases and J by 3 bases, with 5 bases between them. The CDR3 loop spans 10 amino acids. CDR1 is SQVTM, CDR2 ANQGSEA, per germline. Here the CDR3 DNA reads TGCAGCGCCCGGACAGATACGCAGTATTTT. As protein: CSARTDTQYF.

The CDR3 protein is CASSLRQGEVGEQYF. Here the CDR3 DNA reads TGTGCCAGCAGCTTGAGGCAGGGGGAAGTCGGCGAGCAGTACTTC. This chain links TRBV5-8 with TRBJ2-7; 7 positions match TRBD1. CDR1 SGHTS and CDR2 YDEGEE come from the germline V gene. CDR3 length: 15 residues. The V and J ends lost 1 base and 6 bases, in that order; junction bases with no gene match: 10. The full variable domain, its missing parts supplied by reference TRBV5-8 and TRBJ2-7, is EAGVTQSPTHLIKTRGQQATLRCSPISGHTSVYWYQQALGLGLQFLLWYDEGEERNRGNFPPRFSGRQFPNYSSELNVNALELEDSALYLCASSLRQGEVGEQYFGPGTRLTVT.

The rearrangement joins TRBV6-1 to TRBJ1-2; TRBD1 matches at 7 bases. Germline loops: CDR1 MNHNS, CDR2 SASEGT. The CDR3 has 13 amino acids. Germline trimming cut 3 bases from V and 8 bases from J; bases unmatched to any gene: 6. The DNA for the CDR3 is TGTGCCAGCAGTGAGACAGGGATTAGGGGCTACACCTTC. This codes for CASSETGIRGYTF.

This chain joins TRBV7-6 and TRBJ2-2, with D tentatively TRBD2 (6 bases). The CDR3 is 16 amino acids. V lost 5 bases, J lost 5 bases, and 18 bases lay in between. Germline CDR1 reads SGHVS; CDR2 reads FNYEAQ. The chain's CDR3 is CASSKRDSWGTGELFF. Here the CDR3 DNA reads TGTGCCAGCAGCAAACGGGACTCCTGGGGGACCGGGGAGCTGTTTTTT.